The 24 T cell receptor beta chains reported below all come from one sample, sequenced in a study of control samples from healthy donors and cancer patients (dated by TCRdb to the early 2020s). Libraries came from the immunoSEQ multiplex PCR assay. Here the immuneACCESS table is served through TCRdb, limited to in-frame sequences with V and J called. Missing clones are a known gap in these copies; in checked studies unresolved V genes cover under half, and the rest lacks a known reason. The sample table holds 100,000 to 120,000 clones, of which 83% were seen once. The ten largest make up about 12% of the sample. The sequencing input was blood. Receptor source: a woman in her fifties or sixties in good health.

The chain is built from TRBV19 and TRBJ1-4; tentatively, D is TRBD1 (5 bases). With 6 bases removed from V and 0 bases from J, the gap between germline ends came to 8 bases. The CDR3 length is 14 residues. Germline CDR1 and CDR2: LNHDA and SQIVND (reference sequence). Written as DNA, the CDR3 is TGTGCCAGTAGCGACAGCCCAACTAATGAAAAACTGTTTTTT. Its translation: CASSDSPTNEKLFF.

With regard to this clone: The sample holds other DNA sequences that translate to the same CDR3. The V gene is TRBV19, the J gene TRBJ1-2; no firm D call. V shed 5 bases and J shed 2 bases, with 9 bases lying between them. The CDR3 covers 13 residues. The germline CDR1 and CDR2 sequences are LNHDA and SQIVND (reference sequence). CDR3 bases: TGTGCCAGTAGTCCACAAGGGAACTATGGCTACACCTTC. It translates to CASSPQGNYGYTF.

This clone was counted once. The V gene is TRBV29-1, the J gene TRBJ1-1; TRBD1 matches 8 bases. The ends lost 6 bases at V and 4 bases at J; junction bases unmatched: 4. The germline gives CDR1 SQVTM, CDR2 ANQGSEA. The CDR3 is 12 amino acids. CDR3 sequence (DNA): TGCAGCGTCGCGACAGGGGTCACTGAAGCTTTCTTT. Its translation: CSVATGVTEAFF. The complete variable domain, with remaining parts taken from reference TRBV29-1 and TRBJ1-1, reads SAVISQKPSRDICQRGTSLTIQCQVDSQVTMMFWYRQQPGQSLTLIATANQGSEATYESGFVIDKFPISRPNLTFSTLTVSNMSPEDSSIYLCSVATGVTEAFFGQGTRLTVV.

This clone appeared a single time. At one end the junction does not follow the germline gene, possibly because of a read error. The chain uses TRBV5-8 and TRBJ2-1, with D uncertain. This CDR3 has 8 amino acids. The germline V gene has CDR1 SGHTS and CDR2 YDEGEE. The CDR3 sequence: CASSLLVF. The CDR3 region has the DNA TGTGCCAGCAGCTTGCTGGTCTTC.

The CDR3 loop is CASSLNAQSYNEQFF. CDR3 nucleotides: TGTGCCAGCAGCTTAAACGCGCAGTCCTACAATGAGCAGTTCTTC. This rearrangement joins TRBV7-2 to TRBJ2-1, with D unclear. This CDR3 spans 15 amino acids. Germline V gives CDR1 SGHTA, CDR2 FQGNSA. The V end was cut by 2 bases, the J end by 1 base, with 9 bases between.

The chain couples TRBV6-2 or TRBV6-3 to TRBJ2-7; no definite D call. The V gene's germline CDR1 is MNHEY and CDR2 SVGEGT. With 4 bases removed from V and 4 bases from J, the gap between germline ends came to 11 bases. The CDR3 is 13 residues long. The DNA for the CDR3 is TGTGCCAGCAGTTCTCGGGCGGCATACGAGCAGTACTTC. Its translation is CASSSRAAYEQYF.

The chain combines TRBV7-2 with TRBJ1-6; no definite D call. V was pared by 5 bases and J by 0 bases, with 8 bases between. Germline CDR1 SGHTA, CDR2 FQGNSA. This CDR3 contains 15 residues. The CDR3 protein is CASSQGSSYNSPLHF. As DNA, the CDR3 is TGTGCCAGCAGCCAAGGGAGCTCCTATAATTCACCCCTCCACTTT.

By share, this clone counts as medium-sized (0.01 to 0.1%). The chain employs TRBV3-1 (or the pseudogene TRBV3-2) and TRBJ1-1; D gene unclear. There are 14 residues in the CDR3. CDR1 is LGHDT, CDR2 YNNKEL, per germline (reference sequence). V dropped 1 base and J dropped 1 base, with 7 bases sitting between them. The CDR3 is CASSQGVENTEAFF. The CDR3 coding sequence is TGTGCCAGCAGCCAAGGCGTAGAGAACACTGAAGCTTTCTTT.

This clone was seen a few times. The rearrangement links TRBV15 to TRBJ2-1, with TRBD2 matching 10 bases. The CDR3 covers 15 residues. The V gene end was trimmed by 1 base and the J gene end by 4 bases; junction bases not matched to a gene: 1. The V gene's germline CDR1 is LNHNV and CDR2 YYDKDF (reference sequence). The CDR3 nucleotides are TGTGCCACCAGCAGAGGGACTAGCGGATACAATGAGCAGTTCTTC. Amino acids: CATSRGTSGYNEQFF.

The chain combines TRBV6-1 with TRBJ1-4; 7 positions agree with TRBD1. The ends lost 2 bases at V and 1 base at J; junction bases unmatched: 4. Germline V gene lookup returns CDR1 MNHNS and CDR2 SASEGT. This CDR3 has 16 residues. For the CDR3, the DNA is TGTGCCAGCAGTGAAAGGACAGGCAGAACTAATGAAAAACTGTTTTTT. Its protein product is CASSERTGRTNEKLFF.

The chain has TRBV7-2 and TRBJ1-2, with 9 bases identical to TRBD1. There are 14 residues in the CDR3. Germline trimming cut 8 bases from V and 8 bases from J; bases unmatched to any gene: 12. The germline CDR1 and CDR2 sequences are SGHTA and FQGNSA. CDR3 sequence (DNA): TGTGCCAGCGGGGACAGGGTAACGATTTTGGGCTACACCTTC. Translation gives CASGDRVTILGYTF.

The chain joins TRBV5-6 to TRBJ1-1; possibly TRBD1 for D (5 bases). The V end lost 1 base, the J end lost 6 bases, and 10 bases lay between the germline ends. The CDR3 covers 13 residues. Germline CDR1 is SGHDT and CDR2 is YYEEEE. DNA of the CDR3: TGTGCCAGCAGCTTGTCAGGGTCGGCTGAAGCTTTCTTT. Encoded protein: CASSLSGSAEAFF.

CDR3 in amino acids: CASSPPGGSWEQYF. DNA of the CDR3: TGTGCCAGCAGCCCCCCGGGGGGGAGTTGGGAGCAGTACTTC. The chain links TRBV7-9 to TRBJ2-7; the match to TRBD2 covers 8 bases. The trim removed 5 bases at V and 7 bases at J, leaving 10 bases unmatched. Per the germline V gene, CDR1 is SEHNR and CDR2 is FQNEAQ (reference sequence). This CDR3 has 14 amino acids.

J is TRBJ2-7 and V is TRBV2; 7 nucleotides agree with TRBD2. CDR3 length: 12 residues. The germline CDR1 and CDR2 sequences are SNHLY and FYNNEI. With V trimmed by 6 bases and J by 3 bases, 2 bases remained unmatched. The CDR3 coding sequence is TGTGCCAGCAGGGCTAGCGGCTACGAGCAGTACTTC. Translating it yields CASRASGYEQYF. Full variable domain (remainder filled in from reference TRBV2 and TRBJ2-7): EPEVTQTPSHQVTQMGQEVILRCVPISNHLYFYWYRQILGQKVEFLVSFYNNEISEKSEIFDDQFSVERPDGSNFTLKIRSTKLEDSAMYFCASRASGYEQYFGPGTRLTVT.

The genes are TRBV7-2 and TRBJ2-3; D possibly matches TRBD1 or TRBD2 (6 bases each). The V and J ends lost 0 bases and 3 bases respectively, with 10 bases between them. The CDR3 contains 15 residues. The germline V gene has CDR1 SGHTA and CDR2 FQGNSA. Here the CDR3 reads CASSLAGGQTDTQYF. CDR3 nucleotides: TGTGCCAGCAGCTTAGCGGGGGGCCAGACAGATACGCAGTATTTT.

This chain links TRBV29-1 with TRBJ2-1, with TRBD2 matching over 11 bases. With V trimmed by 3 bases and J by 7 bases, 5 bases remained unmatched. The CDR3 runs to 14 residues. The germline V gene has CDR1 SQVTM and CDR2 ANQGSEA. The CDR3 protein is CSVEVAGGVNEQFF. In DNA, the CDR3 is TGCAGCGTTGAGGTAGCGGGGGGGGTTAATGAGCAGTTCTTC.

The chain is built from TRBV19 and TRBJ2-4, with no clear D. The CDR3 extends over 17 amino acids. Germline V gene lookup returns CDR1 LNHDA and CDR2 SQIVND (reference sequence). V was cut by 2 bases and J by 1 base, with 15 bases left in between. This chain's CDR3 is CASSIMSVSSAKNIQYF. The CDR3 DNA reads as TGTGCCAGTAGTATAATGTCAGTGAGTTCGGCCAAAAACATTCAGTACTTC.

This rearrangement joins TRBV7-9 to TRBJ1-2, with 9 bases fitting TRBD1. The V segment lost 4 bases and the J segment 9 bases; nucleotides outside the gene matches: 12. There are 15 residues in the CDR3. Germline V gene sequence: CDR1 SEHNR, CDR2 FQNEAQ (reference sequence). CDR3 region: CASSSRDRVLRSYTF. CDR3 nucleotides: TGTGCCAGCAGCTCCCGGGACAGGGTACTTAGAAGCTACACCTTC. Full variable domain (rest looked up from reference TRBV7-9 and TRBJ1-2): DTGVSQNPRHKITKRGQNVTFRCDPISEHNRLYWYRQTLGQGPEFLTYFQNEAQLEKSRLLSDRFSAERPKGSFSTLEIQRTEQGDSAMYLCASSSRDRVLRSYTFGSGTRLTVV.

The rearrangement uses TRBV12-3 or TRBV12-4 and TRBJ1-1; D gene ambiguous. V gave up 2 bases and J gave up 3 bases, with 4 bases separating them. This CDR3 is built from 12 residues. The CDR3 sequence is CASSLTYTEAFF. CDR3 coding DNA: TGTGCCAGCAGTTTAACTTACACTGAAGCTTTCTTT.

The chain has TRBV6-6 and TRBJ2-7; TRBD2 agrees at 7 bases. This CDR3 region has 15 residues. The V segment lost 10 bases and the J segment 1 base; nucleotides outside the gene matches: 13. The germline CDR1 and CDR2 sequences are MNHNY and SVGAGI (reference sequence). For the CDR3, the DNA is TGTGCCACCATCCCTCTAGGCGGGAGATCCTACGAGCAGTACTTC. Protein: CATIPLGGRSYEQYF.

The chain carries TRBV5-5 and TRBJ1-5; unclear D gene. Trimming left V 2 bases short and J 3 bases short, with 15 bases between. Germline CDR1 SGHKS, CDR2 YYEKEE (reference sequence). This CDR3 has 16 residues. CDR3 bases: TGTGCCAGCAGCTTTAGTTCAGGAGCCTTCAATCAGCCCCAGCATTTT. It yields the protein CASSFSSGAFNQPQHF.

The sample holds a few counts of this clone. The rearrangement links TRBV6-5 to TRBJ1-5; D is unclear. Per germline, CDR1 MNHEY and CDR2 SVGAGI. Trimming shortened V by 6 bases and J by 9 bases, and 9 bases separated the two germline ends. This CDR3 spans 11 amino acids. The CDR3 nucleotides are TGTGCCAGCAGGGGAGACCGGCCCCAGCATTTT. Protein product: CASRGDRPQHF.

J is TRBJ1-5 and V is TRBV28, with D possibly matching TRBD1 (5 bases). Germline V lookup: CDR1 MDHEN, CDR2 SYDVKM. The CDR3 totals 15 residues. Trimming removed 2 bases from V and 7 bases from J, with 15 bases in between. Here the CDR3 reads CASSLGEGQLQPQHF. The CDR3 DNA follows: TGTGCCAGCAGTTTAGGGGAGGGGCAATTACAGCCCCAGCATTTT.

J is TRBJ2-7 and V is TRBV5-4, with TRBD1 identical over 8 bases. The CDR3 runs to 16 residues. V was clipped by 4 bases and J by 7 bases; unmatched bases: 16. Germline V lookup: CDR1 SGHNT, CDR2 YYREEE (reference sequence). CDR3 loop: CASSGKRVSGGQEQYF. DNA of the CDR3: TGTGCCAGCAGCGGGAAGCGGGTGTCAGGGGGCCAAGAGCAGTACTTC.